This T cell receptor beta chain was recorded in a study of neurological immune-mediated disorders. Deletions cut 6 bases from V and 4 bases from J, with 15 bases between. The CDR3 runs 14 residues. Time point here: longitudinal time-point 1 (baseline). The cDNA was produced through 5'RACE with 10-nucleotide random UMIs. TCRdb called the 5' RACE reads again in MiXCR, with one record for every CDR3 protein. The sample has 71,000 or so distinct CDR3 sequences; roughly 15% are singletons. This clonotype was recorded at least ten times. Sequencing was performed on PBMCs. The V and J genes are TRBV12-3 or TRBV12-4 and TRBJ1-1; possibly TRBD1 for D (5 bases). The TCR originated in a female donor with HTLV-1-associated myelopathy (HAM/TSP). The CDR3 loop reads CASSPPGVSTEAFF. CDR3 nucleotide sequence: TGTGCCAGCAGCCCCCCGGGGGTAAGCACTGAAGCTTTCTTT.